This T cell receptor (beta chain) was identified in a study of technical replicates of blood from several donors. The data were produced by immunoSEQ multiplex PCR, yet TCRdb's version contains in-frame clones alone and is incomplete. The sample lists around 79,000 clones; roughly 90% were seen once. This CDR3 is 15 amino acids long. From germline, CDR1 is LNHDA and CDR2 SQIVND (reference sequence). V was trimmed by 7 bases and J by 0 bases, leaving 13 bases between them. The source of this sequence is a human donor in good health. The genes are TRBV19 and TRBJ1-3, with a possible D match to TRBD1 (5 bases). What was sequenced was T cells isolated from PBMCs. CDR3 sequence (DNA): TGTGCCAGTACGGGACTCTCTAGCTCTGGAAACACCATATATTTT. Protein product: CASTGLSSSGNTIYF.